Presented here are 14 T cell receptor beta chains from one specimen sequenced in a study of blood T cell repertoires in COVID-19. Sequenced by immunoSEQ multiplex PCR; TCRdb stores in-frame clones only, minus some. This repertoire shows roughly 450,000 clones, roughly 87% found once; its top ten account for approximately 0.65%. The sample was PBMCs or T cells enriched from blood (not recorded which). These receptors were collected from a man in his late teens or twenties who had recovered from COVID-19.

The chain uses TRBV7-9 and TRBJ1-6; D might be TRBD1 (5 bases). CDR3 size: 16 residues. Trimming removed 5 bases from V and 5 bases from J, with 16 bases in between. Germline CDR1 is SEHNR and CDR2 is FQNEAQ (reference sequence). The chain's CDR3 is CASSRTRFRDNSPLHF. CDR3 in DNA: TGTGCCAGCAGCCGAACCCGGTTCAGGGATAATTCACCCCTCCACTTT.

V is TRBV15 and J is TRBJ1-2; TRBD1 aligns across 10 bases. After removal of 5 bases from V and 4 bases from J, the junction contained 7 bases not matched to a gene. The germline V gene encodes CDR1 LNHNV and CDR2 YYDKDF (reference sequence). The CDR3 loop spans 15 amino acids. The chain's CDR3 is CATSRQGAKSYGYTF. CDR3 nucleotide sequence: TGTGCCACCAGCCGACAGGGGGCTAAGAGCTATGGCTACACCTTC.

V is TRBV6-2 or TRBV6-3 and J is TRBJ1-6; D perhaps matches TRBD1 (6 bases). The CDR3 covers 15 residues. Germline V gene data show CDR1 as MNHEY and CDR2 as SVGEGT. The V and J ends lost 6 bases and 5 bases respectively, with 14 bases between them. The CDR3 spells CASSPRGGNNSPLHF. Here the CDR3 DNA reads TGTGCCAGCAGCCCCAGAGGGGGTAATAATTCACCCCTCCACTTT.

The chain recombines TRBV5-6 with TRBJ2-1; 9 bases agree with TRBD2. This CDR3 is 13 amino acids long. Germline V gene data show CDR1 as SGHDT and CDR2 as YYEEEE. V lost 5 bases and J lost 5; bases outside the gene matches: 2. As DNA, the CDR3 is TGTGCCAGCAGTCGACTAGCGGACAATGAGCAGTTCTTC. Translated, it gives CASSRLADNEQFF.

The V and J genes are TRBV7-9 and TRBJ2-7; 8 positions agree with TRBD2. The CDR3 has 13 residues. The V segment lost 6 bases and the J segment 4 bases; nucleotides outside the gene matches: 5. Germline V CDR1 and CDR2: SEHNR, FQNEAQ (reference sequence). The CDR3 region is CASRSSGRYEQYF. DNA of the CDR3: TGTGCCAGCAGGTCCAGCGGGAGATACGAGCAGTACTTC.

A single count supports this clone. The J gene is TRBJ1-5, the V gene TRBV15; weak D call: TRBD1 (5 bases). Trimming took 1 base from V and 2 from J, leaving 12 bases between them. CDR3 length: 16 residues. Per the germline V gene, CDR1 is LNHNV and CDR2 is YYDKDF (reference sequence). The CDR3 DNA is TGTGCCACCAGCAGAGCAGGCAGGGCGCGCAATCAGCCCCAGCATTTT. Encoded protein: CATSRAGRARNQPQHF.

The chain joins TRBV19 to TRBJ2-3; possible D gene TRBD2, 6 bases. Germline V gene sequence: CDR1 LNHDA, CDR2 SQIVND (reference sequence). Trimming left V 8 bases short and J 1 base short, with 13 bases between. The CDR3 length is 14 residues. The CDR3 DNA reads as TGTGCCAGTGGGGTCTGGGGGGGCACAGATACGCAGTATTTT. Translated: CASGVWGGTDTQYF.

V gene TRBV18 combines with J gene TRBJ1-4; D perhaps matches TRBD1 (5 bases). This CDR3 is built from 14 residues. The germline CDR1 and CDR2 sequences are KGHSH and LQKENI. Trimming removed 3 bases from V and 5 bases from J, with 10 bases in between. This chain's CDR3 is CASSPLGGNEKLFF. CDR3 coding DNA: TGTGCCAGCTCACCCCTGGGGGGGAATGAAAAACTGTTTTTT.

The chain uses TRBV10-3 and TRBJ1-4; 8 nucleotides agree with TRBD1. V shed 6 bases and J 4 bases; nucleotides not matched to a gene: 4. The CDR3 length is 14 residues. Germline V CDR1 and CDR2: ENHRY, SYGVKD. The CDR3 bases are TGTGCCATCAGAGCGGGACAGGATAATGAAAAACTGTTTTTT. Protein sequence: CAIRAGQDNEKLFF.

The chain employs TRBV12-3 or TRBV12-4 and TRBJ2-5; tentatively, D is TRBD1 (5 bases). CDR3 length: 12 residues. Trimming took off 3 bases at V and 3 bases at J, with 5 bases between the two ends. CDR3 DNA sequence: TGTGCCAGCAGTTTCAGGGAAGAGACCCAGTACTTC. It specifies CASSFREETQYF.

The chain recombines TRBV7-9 with TRBJ1-2; 10 bases are shared with TRBD1. The CDR3 has 16 residues. The trim removed 5 bases at V and 6 bases at J, leaving 12 bases unmatched. CDR1 and CDR2 from the germline V gene are SEHNR and FQNEAQ (reference sequence). The CDR3: CASSAGPGQGNDGYTF. The CDR3, as DNA: TGTGCCAGCAGCGCCGGCCCGGGACAGGGGAATGATGGCTACACCTTC.

This rearrangement joins TRBV5-5 to TRBJ1-4; a weak D match, TRBD1 (6 bases). V was trimmed by 6 bases and J by 6 bases, leaving 24 bases between them. This CDR3 contains 17 residues. Germline CDR1 and CDR2: SGHKS and YYEKEE (reference sequence). DNA of the CDR3: TGTGCCAGCACCCCTTTCGGGGACATCCGGCGGGATGAAAAACTGTTTTTT. Translation: CASTPFGDIRRDEKLFF.

This chain connects TRBV7-3 to TRBJ1-1; 10 nucleotides line up with TRBD1. After removal of 5 bases from V and 3 bases from J, the junction contained 6 bases not matched to a gene. The CDR3 is 15 amino acids. Looked up from germline, CDR1 is SGHTA and CDR2 is FQGTGA. CDR3 sequence (DNA): TGTGCCAGCAGCCTGACAGGGGGCGAGTACACTGAAGCTTTCTTT. Translation: CASSLTGGEYTEAFF.

V gene TRBV3-1 (or the pseudogene TRBV3-2) combines with J gene TRBJ1-4, with D tentatively TRBD1 (6 bases). The germline V and J ends were trimmed by 4 bases and 8 bases, with 17 bases remaining between them. CDR3 size: 15 residues. The germline CDR1 and CDR2 sequences are LGHDT and YNNKEL (reference sequence). CDR3 in DNA: TGTGCCAGCAGCCCAACCCCAGGGGTAGGGGAAAAACTGTTTTTT. It encodes CASSPTPGVGEKLFF.